These 9 T cell receptor beta chains were sequenced from one sample in a study of shared clonotypes between healthy human individuals. Using immunoSEQ multiplex PCR, the repertoire was profiled, and TCRdb retains in-frame clones only, with some absent. Altogether around 2.5 million clones are present, roughly 93% being singletons, with the ten largest covering approximately 0.37%. Sequencing was carried out using naive CD4+ T cells from PBMCs. Stated subset: CD45RA+ positively selected. The receptors originated from a young man in good health. Some clones in this sample may be carry-over from other donors' samples.

This clone appeared once. The sample holds other DNA sequences that translate to the same CDR3. The chain joins TRBV27 to TRBJ1-1; D uncertain. V dropped 2 bases and J dropped 0 bases, with 7 bases sitting between them. Germline CDR1 is MNHEY and CDR2 is SMNVEV (reference sequence). The CDR3 has 14 residues. This CDR3 is CASSLEGMNTEAFF. In DNA, the CDR3 is TGTGCCAGCAGTTTAGAGGGCATGAACACTGAAGCTTTCTTT.

Here the CDR3 DNA reads TGTGCCAGCAGCTTAAACAGGGCGAACACCGGGGAGCTGTTTTTT. Amino acids: CASSLNRANTGELFF. This chain connects TRBV7-9 to TRBJ2-2; TRBD1 is a possible D gene (6 bases). Deletions cut 2 bases from V and 0 bases from J, with 7 bases between. The CDR3 is 15 amino acids. CDR1 is SEHNR, CDR2 FQNEAQ, per germline (reference sequence).

The V call is TRBV6-4, the J call TRBJ2-3; a weak D match, TRBD2 (5 bases). This CDR3 spans 15 amino acids. V was shortened by 0 bases and J by 4 bases, with 11 bases between the two germline ends. Germline CDR1 is MRHNA and CDR2 is SNTAGT. In DNA form, the CDR3 reads TGTGCCAGCAGTGACTCCGGGGTGAAGTCAGATACGCAGTATTTT. Translation: CASSDSGVKSDTQYF.

The chain couples TRBV28 to TRBJ2-7; 8 positions agree with TRBD2. Looked up from germline, CDR1 is MDHEN and CDR2 is SYDVKM. The CDR3 consists of 14 residues. V lost 6 bases, J lost 2 bases, and 6 bases stayed unmatched. CDR3 in amino acids: CASRREGLTYEQYF. The CDR3 DNA follows: TGTGCCAGCAGACGGGAGGGGCTGACCTACGAGCAGTACTTC.

The chain couples TRBV6-6 to TRBJ2-1; 9 bases fit TRBD2. This CDR3 region has 16 residues. Germline lookup yields CDR1 MNHNY and CDR2 SVGAGI (reference sequence). V gave up 8 bases and J gave up 9 bases; unmatched junction bases: 17. The DNA of the CDR3 is TGTGCCAGCCGAAGTAAAGCGGGAGGTCCGATGGCTGAGCAGTTCTTC. This translates into CASRSKAGGPMAEQFF.

With regard to this clone: Other DNA sequences from this sample encode an identical CDR3 as well. V is TRBV6-5 and J is TRBJ1-2; a possible D gene is TRBD1 (6 bases). Germline V CDR1 and CDR2: MNHEY, SVGAGI. V gave up 0 bases and J gave up 8 bases, with 10 bases separating them. The CDR3 consists of 13 residues. The CDR3 DNA sequence: TGTGCCAGCAGTTACTCGCAGGGGCTGGGCTACACCTTC. Amino acids: CASSYSQGLGYTF.

The chain recombines TRBV7-2 with TRBJ2-7; tentatively, D is TRBD1 or TRBD2 (5 bases each). The germline V gene encodes CDR1 SGHTA and CDR2 FQGNSA. The CDR3 extends over 15 amino acids. V shed 5 bases and J shed 2 bases, with 16 bases lying between them. Here the CDR3 DNA reads TGTGCCAGCAGCCAGACCGGGACCGCCGCCTACGAGCAGTACTTC. It is translated as CASSQTGTAAYEQYF.

The chain couples TRBV6-5 to TRBJ1-2, with 9 bases aligning to TRBD1. V was clipped by 3 bases and J by 5 bases; unmatched bases: 7. Germline loops: CDR1 MNHEY, CDR2 SVGAGI. The CDR3 sequence is 15 residues long. In DNA form, the CDR3 reads TGTGCCAGCAGTTATTTGTCCGGGACAGGGTATGGCTACACCTTC. Translating gives CASSYLSGTGYGYTF.

The chain joins TRBV25-1 to TRBJ1-1; D gene uncertain. Trimming shortened V by 6 bases and J by 0 bases, and 11 bases separated the two germline ends. The CDR3 spans 14 residues. CDR1 is MGHDK and CDR2 is SYGVNS in the germline V gene. The DNA for the CDR3 is TGTGCCAGCAGAGGACGGAACCTGAACACTGAAGCTTTCTTT. Its protein is CASRGRNLNTEAFF.